The next 13 T cell receptor beta chains were all read from a single sample in a study of control samples from healthy donors and cancer patients. Assay: immunoSEQ multiplex PCR; the TCRdb copy retains only in-frame clones and omits some. The sample lists approximately 90,000 clones; around 86% were seen once. Sequencing input: blood. These receptors came from a man in his thirties or forties in good health.

V and J are TRBV4-1 and TRBJ2-1; 10 nucleotides line up with TRBD2. This CDR3 has 16 residues. Germline V gives CDR1 MGHRA, CDR2 YSYEKL. Trimming removed 0 bases from V and 4 bases from J; junction bases left unmatched: 3. CDR3 loop: CASSQDGTSEYNEQFF. In nucleotides, the CDR3 is TGCGCCAGCAGCCAAGATGGGACTAGCGAATACAATGAGCAGTTCTTC.

The rearrangement joins TRBV3-1 (or the pseudogene TRBV3-2) to TRBJ1-1, with unresolved D. The CDR3 consists of 15 residues. Trimming left V 0 bases short and J 3 bases short, with 11 bases between. CDR1 is LGHDT, CDR2 YNNKEL, per germline (reference sequence). CDR3 residues: CASSQDLAGDTEAFF. CDR3 coding DNA: TGTGCCAGCAGCCAAGATCTGGCGGGAGACACTGAAGCTTTCTTT.

The chain uses TRBV10-3 and TRBJ2-4, with 9 bases identical to TRBD1. This CDR3 spans 14 amino acids. After removal of 6 bases from V and 5 bases from J, the junction contained 5 bases not matched to a gene. CDR1 is ENHRY and CDR2 is SYGVKD in the germline V gene. The CDR3 spells CAISPGTGQNIQYF. CDR3 in DNA: TGTGCCATCAGCCCCGGGACAGGGCAAAACATTCAGTACTTC.

The J gene is TRBJ1-3, the V gene TRBV9, with D possibly TRBD1 on 5 matching bases. With 3 bases removed from V and 1 base from J, the gap between germline ends came to 14 bases. CDR3 size: 16 residues. Germline CDR1 reads SGDLS; CDR2 reads YYNGEE. CDR3 nucleotide sequence: TGTGCCAGCAGCGCCGACAGCGTTCTATCTGGAAACACCATATATTTT. Its protein is CASSADSVLSGNTIYF.

The chain has TRBV10-3 and TRBJ2-2; 8 bases are a match to TRBD1. The V gene's germline CDR1 is ENHRY and CDR2 SYGVKD. The CDR3 sequence is 16 residues long. Trimming at V came to 4 bases and at J to 3 bases, leaving 7 bases not matched to a gene. The CDR3 here is CAISGDRGYDTGELFF. The CDR3 DNA reads as TGTGCCATCAGTGGCGACAGGGGATATGACACCGGGGAGCTGTTTTTT.

J is TRBJ1-5 and V is TRBV19; D is uncertain. Trimming removed 5 bases at V and 4 bases at J, with 9 bases between. In germline, CDR1 is LNHDA, CDR2 SQIVND (reference sequence). The CDR3 runs to 13 residues. CDR3 sequence: CASSWAVNQPQHF. CDR3 DNA sequence: TGTGCCAGTAGTTGGGCAGTTAATCAGCCCCAGCATTTT.

This clone ranks as medium-sized. The V and J genes are TRBV19 and TRBJ2-5; 8 nucleotides line up with TRBD2. The junction had 4 bases not matched to a gene; V was cut back by 5 bases and J by 2 bases. The CDR3 sequence is 14 residues long. In germline, CDR1 is LNHDA, CDR2 SQIVND (reference sequence). The CDR3 loop is CASSWRGAQETQYF. The CDR3 nucleotides are TGTGCCAGTAGTTGGCGGGGGGCGCAAGAGACCCAGTACTTC.

The V and J genes are TRBV6-2 or TRBV6-3 and TRBJ1-6, with D uncertain. The CDR3 runs 14 residues. Germline V gene data show CDR1 as MNHEY and CDR2 as SVGEGT. V lost 2 bases and J 4 bases, leaving 6 bases between the germline ends. CDR3 residues: CASSYQRYNSPLHF. Written as DNA, the CDR3 is TGTGCCAGCAGTTACCAGAGGTATAATTCACCCCTCCACTTT.

V gene TRBV7-2 combines with J gene TRBJ1-2; TRBD1 might be the D (5 bases). Germline V gene sequence: CDR1 SGHTA, CDR2 FQGNSA. The CDR3 consists of 13 residues. V lost 4 bases and J 7 bases, leaving 13 bases between the germline ends. The CDR3 DNA is TGTGCCAGCAGCTCACCAGGGTCTCCTGGCTACACCTTC. This sequence encodes CASSSPGSPGYTF. Together with reference TRBV7-2 and TRBJ1-2, the CDR3 gives the full variable domain: GAGVSQSPSNKVTEKGKDVELRCDPISGHTALYWYRQSLGQGLEFLIYFQGNSAPDKSGLPSDRFSAERTGGSVSTLTIQRTQQEDSAVYLCASSSPGSPGYTFGSGTRLTVV.

In the case of this clone: At the DNA level, this CDR3 is encoded by other sequences in the same sample as well. The CDR3 here is CAWSPGGGNQPQHF. The CDR3 nucleotides read TGTGCCTGGAGTCCAGGGGGGGGCAATCAGCCCCAGCATTTT. The rearrangement links TRBV30 to TRBJ1-5; 7 bases align to TRBD1. This CDR3 spans 14 amino acids. With 2 bases clipped from V and 2 bases from J, the junction kept 3 bases outside the gene matches. Germline CDR1 is GTSNPN and CDR2 is SVGIG (reference sequence).

The chain employs TRBV5-1 and TRBJ2-1; tentatively, D is TRBD1 (6 bases). The CDR3 covers 15 residues. Trimming removed 7 bases from V and 2 bases from J, with 16 bases in between. CDR1 and CDR2 from the germline V gene are SGHRS and YFSETQ. The CDR3 reads CASRAAGDTYNEQFF. The CDR3 DNA sequence: TGCGCCAGCCGAGCAGCAGGGGACACCTACAATGAGCAGTTCTTC.

The V call is TRBV19, the J call TRBJ1-4; TRBD1 agrees at 8 bases. The V gene end was trimmed by 10 bases and the J gene end by 8 bases; junction bases not matched to a gene: 12. There are 14 residues in the CDR3. Germline loops: CDR1 LNHDA, CDR2 SQIVND (reference sequence). The CDR3 region has the DNA TGTGCCACAAATCCCCAGGGGGCGCCAGAAAAACTGTTTTTT. The encoded protein is CATNPQGAPEKLFF. Together with reference TRBV19 and TRBJ1-4, the CDR3 gives the full variable domain: DGGITQSPKYLFRKEGQNVTLSCEQNLNHDAMYWYRQDPGQGLRLIYYSQIVNDFQKGDIAEGYSVSREKKESFPLTVTSAQKNPTAFYLCATNPQGAPEKLFFGSGTQLSVL.

The V and J genes are TRBV5-6 and TRBJ2-6; D possibly corresponds to TRBD2 (5 bases). V dropped 0 bases and J dropped 2 bases, with 9 bases sitting between them. The CDR3 length is 16 residues. Germline CDR1 SGHDT, CDR2 YYEEEE. The CDR3 coding sequence is TGTGCCAGCAGCTTGGAACGGGGAGCTGGGGCCAACGTCCTGACTTTC. As protein: CASSLERGAGANVLTF.